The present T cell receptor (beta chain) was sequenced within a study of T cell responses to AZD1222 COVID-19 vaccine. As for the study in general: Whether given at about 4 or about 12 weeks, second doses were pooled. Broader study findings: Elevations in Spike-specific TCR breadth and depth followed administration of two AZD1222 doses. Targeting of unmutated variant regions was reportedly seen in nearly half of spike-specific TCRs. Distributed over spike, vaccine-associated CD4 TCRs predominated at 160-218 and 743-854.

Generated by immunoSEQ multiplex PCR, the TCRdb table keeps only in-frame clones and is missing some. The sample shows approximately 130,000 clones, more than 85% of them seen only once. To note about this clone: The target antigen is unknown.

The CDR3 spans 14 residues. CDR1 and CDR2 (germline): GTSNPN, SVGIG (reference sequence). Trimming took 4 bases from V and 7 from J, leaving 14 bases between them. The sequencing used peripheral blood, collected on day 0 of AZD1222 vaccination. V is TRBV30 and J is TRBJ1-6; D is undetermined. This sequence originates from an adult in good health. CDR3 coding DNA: TGTGCCTGGAATCCGACCCGCGGGAATTCACCCCTCCACTTT. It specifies CAWNPTRGNSPLHF. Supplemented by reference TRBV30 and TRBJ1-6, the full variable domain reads SQTIHQWPATLVQPVGSPLSLECTVEGTSNPNLYWYRQAAGRGLQLLFYSVGIGQISSEVPQNLSASRPQDRQFILSSKKLLLSDSGFYLCAWNPTRGNSPLHFGNGTRLTVT.